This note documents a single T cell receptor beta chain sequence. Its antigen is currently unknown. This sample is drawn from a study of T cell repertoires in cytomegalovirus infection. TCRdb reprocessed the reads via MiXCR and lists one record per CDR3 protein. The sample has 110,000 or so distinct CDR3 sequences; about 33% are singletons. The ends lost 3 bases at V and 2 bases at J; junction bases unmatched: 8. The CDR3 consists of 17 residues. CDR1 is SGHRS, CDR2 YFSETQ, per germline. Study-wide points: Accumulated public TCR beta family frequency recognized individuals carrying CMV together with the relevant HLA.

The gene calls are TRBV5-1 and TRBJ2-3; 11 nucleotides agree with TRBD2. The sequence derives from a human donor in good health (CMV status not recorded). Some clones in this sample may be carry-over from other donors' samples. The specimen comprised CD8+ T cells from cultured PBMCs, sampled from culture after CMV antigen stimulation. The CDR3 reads CASSYQGLAEFTDTQYF. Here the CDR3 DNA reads TGCGCCAGCAGCTACCAGGGACTAGCGGAATTCACAGATACGCAGTATTTT.